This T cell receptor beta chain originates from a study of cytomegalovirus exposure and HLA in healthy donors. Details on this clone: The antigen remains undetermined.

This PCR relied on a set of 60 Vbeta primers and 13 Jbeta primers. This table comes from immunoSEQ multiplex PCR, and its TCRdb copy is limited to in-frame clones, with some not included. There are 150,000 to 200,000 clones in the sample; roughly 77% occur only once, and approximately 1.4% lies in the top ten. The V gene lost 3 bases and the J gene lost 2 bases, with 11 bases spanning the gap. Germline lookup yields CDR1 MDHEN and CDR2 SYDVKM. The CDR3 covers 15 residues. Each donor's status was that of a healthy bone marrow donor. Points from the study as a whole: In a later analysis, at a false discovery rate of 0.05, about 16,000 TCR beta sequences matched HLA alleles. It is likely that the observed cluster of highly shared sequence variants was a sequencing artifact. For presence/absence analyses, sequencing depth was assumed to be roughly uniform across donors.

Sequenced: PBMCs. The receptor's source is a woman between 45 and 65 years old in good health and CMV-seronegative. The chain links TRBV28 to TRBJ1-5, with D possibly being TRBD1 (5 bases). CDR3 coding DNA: TGTGCCAGCAGTTTTCGGGGGAAAGGCAATCAGCCCCAGCATTTT. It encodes CASSFRGKGNQPQHF.